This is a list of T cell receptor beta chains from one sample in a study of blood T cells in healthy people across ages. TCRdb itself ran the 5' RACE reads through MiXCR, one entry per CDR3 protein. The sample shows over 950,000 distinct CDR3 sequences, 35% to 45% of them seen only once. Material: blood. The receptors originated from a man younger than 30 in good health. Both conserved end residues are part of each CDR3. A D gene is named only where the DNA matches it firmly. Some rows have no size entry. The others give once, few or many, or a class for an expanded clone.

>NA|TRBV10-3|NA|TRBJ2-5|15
CAISESYGGKETQYF
TGTGCCATCAGTGAGTCCTATGGGGGGAAAGAGACCCAGTACTTC
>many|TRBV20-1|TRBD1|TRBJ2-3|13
CSATPGGIDTQYF
TGCAGTGCTACTCCAGGGGGCATCGATACGCAGTATTTT
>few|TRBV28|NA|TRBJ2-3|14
CASSLAGHGDTQYF
TGTGCCAGCAGTTTAGCGGGTCACGGAGATACGCAGTATTTT
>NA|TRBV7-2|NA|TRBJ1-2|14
CASSERTANYGYTF
TGTGCCAGCAGCGAACGGACGGCTAACTATGGCTACACCTTC
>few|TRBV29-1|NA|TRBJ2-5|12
CSAQGSQETQYF
TGCAGCGCTCAGGGGTCCCAAGAGACCCAGTACTTC
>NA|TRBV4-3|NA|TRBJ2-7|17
CASSQDTDTSSYNEQYF
TGCGCCAGCAGCCAAGACACGGACACCAGCTCCTACAATGAGCAGTACTTC
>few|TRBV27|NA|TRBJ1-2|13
CASRDAANYGYTF
TGTGCCAGCAGGGATGCGGCTAACTATGGCTACACCTTC
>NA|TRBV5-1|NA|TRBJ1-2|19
CASSLLERPGAHANYGYTF
TGCGCCAGCAGCTTGTTAGAAAGACCGGGGGCACACGCTAACTATGGCTACACCTTC
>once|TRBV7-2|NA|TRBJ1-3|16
CASSLRQSNSGNTIYF
TGTGCCAGCAGCTTACGACAGAGCAACTCTGGAAACACCATATATTTT
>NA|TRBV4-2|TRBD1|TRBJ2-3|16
CASSQDRTGRADTQYF
TGTGCCAGCAGCCAAGATCGGACAGGGCGCGCAGATACGCAGTATTTT
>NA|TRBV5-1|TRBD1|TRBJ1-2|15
CASSYRQGDPGVYTF
TGCGCCAGCAGCTACCGACAGGGTGACCCAGGGGTCTACACCTTC
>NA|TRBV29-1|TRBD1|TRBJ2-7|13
CSARQGRTYEQYF
TGCAGCGCTCGACAGGGGCGAACCTACGAGCAGTACTTC
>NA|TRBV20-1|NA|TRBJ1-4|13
CSANGTPNEKLFF
TGCAGTGCTAACGGGACGCCTAATGAAAAACTGTTTTTT
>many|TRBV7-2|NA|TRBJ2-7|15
CASSSRQGGSYEQYF
TGTGCCAGCAGCTCAAGACAGGGAGGAAGTTACGAGCAGTACTTC
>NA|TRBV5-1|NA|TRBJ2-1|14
CASSFRQPYNEQFF
TGCGCCAGCAGCTTCCGGCAGCCGTACAATGAGCAGTTCTTC
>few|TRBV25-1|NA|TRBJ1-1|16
CASRPSTITMNTEAFF
TGTGCCAGCCGTCCATCGACAATCACCATGAACACTGAAGCTTTCTTT
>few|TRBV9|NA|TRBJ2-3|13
CASKGLNTDTQYF
TGTGCCAGCAAAGGACTTAACACAGATACGCAGTATTTT
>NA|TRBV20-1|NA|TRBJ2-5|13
CSATQGTEETQYF
TGCAGTGCTACACAGGGTACAGAAGAGACCCAGTACTTC
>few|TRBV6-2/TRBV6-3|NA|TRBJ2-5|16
CASSYSRTHGGETQYF
TGTGCCAGCAGTTACTCCCGCACCCATGGAGGAGAGACCCAGTACTTC
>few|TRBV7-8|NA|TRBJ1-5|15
CASSTIGGSDQPQHF
TGTGCCAGCAGTACAATTGGGGGGAGCGATCAGCCCCAGCATTTT
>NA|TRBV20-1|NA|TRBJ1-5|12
CSAYRDLQPQHF
TGCAGTGCCTACAGGGACCTTCAGCCCCAGCATTTT
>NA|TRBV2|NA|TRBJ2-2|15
CASSWIINLAGELFF
TGTGCCAGCAGCTGGATCATCAATTTGGCCGGGGAGCTGTTTTTT
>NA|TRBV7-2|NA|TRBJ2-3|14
CASSRDSVTDTQYF
TGTGCCAGCAGCCGGGACTCCGTTACAGATACGCAGTATTTT
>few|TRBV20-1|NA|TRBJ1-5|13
CSAYGRGAQPQHF
TGCAGTGCATACGGCCGGGGGGCTCAGCCCCAGCATTTT
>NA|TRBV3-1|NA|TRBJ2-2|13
CASSQRRAGELFF
TGTGCCAGCAGCCAAAGACGCGCCGGGGAGCTGTTTTTT